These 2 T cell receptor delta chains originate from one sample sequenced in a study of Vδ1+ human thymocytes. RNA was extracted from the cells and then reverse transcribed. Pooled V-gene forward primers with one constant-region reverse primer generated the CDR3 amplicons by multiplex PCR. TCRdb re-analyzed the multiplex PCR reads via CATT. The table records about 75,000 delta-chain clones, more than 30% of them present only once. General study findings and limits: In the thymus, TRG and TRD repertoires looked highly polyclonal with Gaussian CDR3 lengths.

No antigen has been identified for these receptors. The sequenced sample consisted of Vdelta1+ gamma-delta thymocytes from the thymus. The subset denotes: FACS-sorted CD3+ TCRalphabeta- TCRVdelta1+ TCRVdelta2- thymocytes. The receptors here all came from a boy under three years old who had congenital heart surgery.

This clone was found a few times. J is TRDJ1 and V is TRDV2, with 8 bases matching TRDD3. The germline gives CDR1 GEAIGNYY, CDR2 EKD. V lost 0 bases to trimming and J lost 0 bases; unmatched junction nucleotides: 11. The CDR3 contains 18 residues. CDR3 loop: CACDTRGIGGMYTDKLIF. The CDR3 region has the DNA TGTGCCTGTGACACCCGGGGGATAGGGGGGATGTACACCGATAAACTCATCTTT.

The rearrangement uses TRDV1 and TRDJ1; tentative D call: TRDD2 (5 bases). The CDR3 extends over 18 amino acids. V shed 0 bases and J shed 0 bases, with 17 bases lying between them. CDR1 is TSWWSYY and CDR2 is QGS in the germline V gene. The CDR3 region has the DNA TGTGCTCTTGGGGAACTTAGGGGCCTACAGCTCTACACCGATAAACTCATCTTT. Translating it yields CALGELRGLQLYTDKLIF.